Sequencing of this T cell receptor (beta chain) was carried out in a study of blood T cell repertoires in COVID-19. Study-level background: Samples came from the United States, Italy and Spain, spanning acute and convalescent COVID-19. PBMCs, B-cell-depleted T cells, or T cells were the source of the cDNA or gDNA that made up the material.

Under the authors' procedure: Counts of nucleated cells, estimated from reference gene primer amplification, were obtained. This table comes from immunoSEQ multiplex PCR, and its TCRdb copy is limited to in-frame clones, with some not included. For V, J and clone size, that table is used; D and trimming come from the DNA. The sample lists 120,000 or so clones, under 80% occurring once. This CDR3 spans 15 amino acids. Trimming at V came to 5 bases and at J to 4 bases, leaving 7 bases not matched to a gene. From germline, CDR1 is LNHNV and CDR2 YYDKDF (reference sequence). The clonotype comes from a man between 50 and 59 years old with acute or convalescent COVID-19. The material sequenced was peripheral blood. The chain employs TRBV15 and TRBJ2-3, with TRBD2 matching 9 bases. CDR3 nucleotides: TGTGCCACCAGCGGAGTAGCGGGAGCCGCAGATACGCAGTATTTT. This sequence encodes CATSGVAGAADTQYF.